This T cell receptor (beta chain) came from a study of CD8+ T cells in alopecia areata. Study outcomes and limitations: Numerous expanded lesional clones remained in scalp and blood during tofacitinib. Tofacitinib significantly brought down scalp clonality and expanded CD8+ clones among top 100.

Concerning this clone itself: Antigen unknown.

Extraction of RNA preceded its reverse transcription into cDNA, which served as the sequencing template. Generated by immunoSEQ multiplex PCR, the TCRdb table keeps only in-frame clones and is missing some. This repertoire shows over 90,000 clones, 80% to 90% found once; its top ten account for around 10%. Documented treatment: oral pan-JAK inhibitor, 5-10 mg twice daily. Germline V gene data show CDR1 as MNHEY and CDR2 as SMNVEV (reference sequence). This CDR3 is built from 15 residues. With 0 bases removed from V and 4 bases from J, the gap between germline ends came to 11 bases. The rearrangement links TRBV27 to TRBJ2-3; D might be TRBD1 (6 bases). Material: CD8+ T cells sorted from blood, obtained at approximately week 30, from a patient treated with tofacitinib. This sequence was found in a human donor with alopecia areata. CDR3 loop: CASSLSRGGADTQYF. DNA for the CDR3: TGTGCCAGCAGTTTATCGCGAGGGGGAGCAGATACGCAGTATTTT.